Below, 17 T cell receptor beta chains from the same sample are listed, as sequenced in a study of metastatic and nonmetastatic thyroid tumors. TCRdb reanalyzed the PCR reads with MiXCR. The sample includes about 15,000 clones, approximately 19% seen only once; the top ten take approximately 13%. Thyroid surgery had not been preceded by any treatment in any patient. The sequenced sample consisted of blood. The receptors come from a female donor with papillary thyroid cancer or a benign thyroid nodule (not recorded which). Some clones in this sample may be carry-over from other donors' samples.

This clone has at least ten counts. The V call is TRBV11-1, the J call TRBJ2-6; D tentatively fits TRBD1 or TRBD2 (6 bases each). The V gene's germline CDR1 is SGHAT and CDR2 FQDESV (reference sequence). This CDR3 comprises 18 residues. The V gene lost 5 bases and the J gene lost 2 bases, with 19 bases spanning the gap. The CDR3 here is CASSPGWGAGAGANVLTF. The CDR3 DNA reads TGTGCCAGCAGCCCGGGTTGGGGGGCTGGGGCTGGGGCCAACGTCCTGACTTTC.

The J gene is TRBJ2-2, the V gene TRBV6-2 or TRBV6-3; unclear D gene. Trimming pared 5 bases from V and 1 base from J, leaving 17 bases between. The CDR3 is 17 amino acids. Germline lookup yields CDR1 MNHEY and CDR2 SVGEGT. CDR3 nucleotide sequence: TGTGCCAGCAGTCAACGGGTTGGTGTGATGAACACCGGGGAGCTGTTTTTT. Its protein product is CASSQRVGVMNTGELFF.

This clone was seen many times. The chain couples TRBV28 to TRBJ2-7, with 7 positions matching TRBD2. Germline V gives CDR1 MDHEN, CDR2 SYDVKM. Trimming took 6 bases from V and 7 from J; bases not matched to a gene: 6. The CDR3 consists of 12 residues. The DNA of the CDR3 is TGTGCCAGCAGACTGGCGGGGGAGGAGCAGTACTTC. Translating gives CASRLAGEEQYF.

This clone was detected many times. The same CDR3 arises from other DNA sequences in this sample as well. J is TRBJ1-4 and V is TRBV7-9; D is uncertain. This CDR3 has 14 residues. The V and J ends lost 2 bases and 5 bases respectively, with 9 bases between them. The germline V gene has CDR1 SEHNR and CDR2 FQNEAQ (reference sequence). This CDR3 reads CASSLRRENEKLFF. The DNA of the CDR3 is TGTGCCAGCAGCTTAAGACGGGAGAATGAAAAACTGTTTTTT.

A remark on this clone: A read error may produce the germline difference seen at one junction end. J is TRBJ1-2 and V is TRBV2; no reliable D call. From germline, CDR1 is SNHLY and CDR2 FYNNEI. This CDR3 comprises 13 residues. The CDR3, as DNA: TGTGCCAGCAGGTTGGTACAGCCAGATGGCCACACCTTC. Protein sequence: CASRLVQPDGHTF.

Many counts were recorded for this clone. The CDR3 sequence is CASSQVFTGSSSSDTQYF. CDR3 nucleotides: TGCGCCAGCAGCCAAGTCTTTACGGGTTCTTCGTCTTCAGATACGCAGTATTTT. The V and J genes are TRBV4-1 and TRBJ2-3, with D unclear. Deletions cut 1 base from V and 4 bases from J, with 21 bases between. The CDR3 extends over 18 amino acids. Per germline, CDR1 MGHRA and CDR2 YSYEKL.

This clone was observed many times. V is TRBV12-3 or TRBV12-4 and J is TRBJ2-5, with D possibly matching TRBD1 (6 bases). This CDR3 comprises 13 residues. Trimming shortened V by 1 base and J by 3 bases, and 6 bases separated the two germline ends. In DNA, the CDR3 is TGTGCCAGCAGTTTAGACAGGGAAGAGACCCAGTACTTC. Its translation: CASSLDREETQYF.

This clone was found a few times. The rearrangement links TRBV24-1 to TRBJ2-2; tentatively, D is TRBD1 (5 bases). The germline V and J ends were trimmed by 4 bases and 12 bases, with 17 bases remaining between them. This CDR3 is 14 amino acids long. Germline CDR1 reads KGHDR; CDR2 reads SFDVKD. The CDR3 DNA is TGTGCCACCAGTGACTCTCGAGACAGACTTAAGCTGTTTTTT. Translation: CATSDSRDRLKLFF.

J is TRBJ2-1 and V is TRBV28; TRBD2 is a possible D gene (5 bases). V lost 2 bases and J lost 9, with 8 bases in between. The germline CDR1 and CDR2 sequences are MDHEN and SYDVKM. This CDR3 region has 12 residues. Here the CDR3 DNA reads TGTGCCAGCAGTTTAGACGGAGGTGAGCAGTTCTTC. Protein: CASSLDGGEQFF.

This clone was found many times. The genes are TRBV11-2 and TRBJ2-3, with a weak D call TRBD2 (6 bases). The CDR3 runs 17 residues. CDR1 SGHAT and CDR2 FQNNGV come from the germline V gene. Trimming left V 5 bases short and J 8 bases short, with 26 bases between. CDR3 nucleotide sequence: TGTGCCAGCAGCCCGCGGGGCCCCGCACAGATCGGCGGTACGCAGTATTTT. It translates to CASSPRGPAQIGGTQYF.

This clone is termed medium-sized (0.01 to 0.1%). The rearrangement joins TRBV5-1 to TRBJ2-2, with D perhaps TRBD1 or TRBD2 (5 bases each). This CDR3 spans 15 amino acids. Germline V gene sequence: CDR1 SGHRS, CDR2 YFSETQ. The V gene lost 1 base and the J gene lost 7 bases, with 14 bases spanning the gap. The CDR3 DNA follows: TGCGCCAGCAGCTTGACTACCGGGGCGGGCGGGGAGCTGTTTTTT. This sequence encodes CASSLTTGAGGELFF.

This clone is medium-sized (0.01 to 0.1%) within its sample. CDR3 sequence reads: CSAREGLAGRTDTQYF. CDR3 in DNA: TGCAGTGCTAGGGAGGGTCTAGCGGGACGAACAGATACGCAGTATTTT. The chain carries TRBV20-1 and TRBJ2-3, with 9 bases fitting TRBD2. With V trimmed by 3 bases and J by 3 bases, 10 bases remained unmatched. The CDR3 has 16 amino acids. Germline CDR1 is DFQATT and CDR2 is SNEGSKA (reference sequence).

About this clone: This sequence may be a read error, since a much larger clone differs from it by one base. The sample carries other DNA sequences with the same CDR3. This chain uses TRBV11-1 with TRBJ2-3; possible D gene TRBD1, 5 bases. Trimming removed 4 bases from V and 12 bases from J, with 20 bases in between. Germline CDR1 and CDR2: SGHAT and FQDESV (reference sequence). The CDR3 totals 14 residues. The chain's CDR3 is CASSSRTDTGTQYF. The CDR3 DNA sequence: TGTGCCAGCAGCTCCAGGACGGACACAGGTACACAGTATTTT. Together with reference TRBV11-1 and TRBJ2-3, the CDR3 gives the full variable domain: EAEVAQSPRYKITEKSQAVAFWCDPISGHATLYWYRQILGQGPELLVQFQDESVVDDSQLPKDRFSAERLKGVDSTLKIQPAELGDSAMYLCASSSRTDTGTQYFGPGTRLTVL.

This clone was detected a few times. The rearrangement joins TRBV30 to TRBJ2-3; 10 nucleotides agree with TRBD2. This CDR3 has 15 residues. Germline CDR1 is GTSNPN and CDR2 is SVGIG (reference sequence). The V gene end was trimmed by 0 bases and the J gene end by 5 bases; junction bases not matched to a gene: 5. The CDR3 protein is CAWSVPAGGLDTQYF. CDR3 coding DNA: TGTGCCTGGAGTGTACCAGCGGGAGGGTTAGATACGCAGTATTTT.

CDR3 nucleotide sequence: TGTGCCAGCAGTACGCCAGGGGGCGGCGACGAGCAGTACTTC. Residues: CASSTPGGGDEQYF. The chain combines TRBV6-1 with TRBJ2-7, with 8 nucleotides matching TRBD1. With 5 bases clipped from V and 5 bases from J, the junction kept 8 bases outside the gene matches. The CDR3 has 14 residues. Looked up from germline, CDR1 is MNHNS and CDR2 is SASEGT.

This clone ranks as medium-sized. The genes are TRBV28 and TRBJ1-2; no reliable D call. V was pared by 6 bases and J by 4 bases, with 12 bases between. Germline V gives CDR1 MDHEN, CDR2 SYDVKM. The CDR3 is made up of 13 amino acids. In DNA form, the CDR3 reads TGTGCCAGCAGACGGACGCCCAGCTATGGCTACACCTTC. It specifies CASRRTPSYGYTF.

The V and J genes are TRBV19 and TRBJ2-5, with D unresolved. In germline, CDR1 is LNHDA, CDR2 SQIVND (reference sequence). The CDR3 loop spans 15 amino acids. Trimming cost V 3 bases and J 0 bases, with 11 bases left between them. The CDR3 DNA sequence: TGTGCCAGTAGTATCTCTCGTTACTACCAAGAGACCCAGTACTTC. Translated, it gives CASSISRYYQETQYF. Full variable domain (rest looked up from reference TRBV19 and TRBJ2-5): DGGITQSPKYLFRKEGQNVTLSCEQNLNHDAMYWYRQDPGQGLRLIYYSQIVNDFQKGDIAEGYSVSREKKESFPLTVTSAQKNPTAFYLCASSISRYYQETQYFGPGTRLLVL.